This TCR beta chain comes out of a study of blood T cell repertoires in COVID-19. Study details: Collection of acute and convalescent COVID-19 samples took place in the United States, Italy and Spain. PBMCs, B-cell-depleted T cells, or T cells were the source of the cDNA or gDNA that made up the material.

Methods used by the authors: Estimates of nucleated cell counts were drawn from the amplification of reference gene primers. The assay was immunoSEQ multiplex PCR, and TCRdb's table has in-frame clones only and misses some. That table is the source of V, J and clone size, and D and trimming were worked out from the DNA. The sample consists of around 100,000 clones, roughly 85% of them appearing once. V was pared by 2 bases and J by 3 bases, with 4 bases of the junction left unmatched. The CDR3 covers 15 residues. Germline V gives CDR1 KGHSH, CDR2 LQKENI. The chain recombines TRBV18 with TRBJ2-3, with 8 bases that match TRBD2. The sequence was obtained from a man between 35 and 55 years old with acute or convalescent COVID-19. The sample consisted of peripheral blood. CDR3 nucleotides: TGTGCCAGCTCACCAAATAGCGGGGAGACAGATACGCAGTATTTT. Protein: CASSPNSGETDTQYF. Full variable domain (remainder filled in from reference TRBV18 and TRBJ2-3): NAGVMQNPRHLVRRRGQEARLRCSPMKGHSHVYWYRQLPEEGLKFMVYLQKENIIDESGMPKERFSAEFPKEGPSILRIQQVVRGDSAAYFCASSPNSGETDTQYFGPGTRLTVL.